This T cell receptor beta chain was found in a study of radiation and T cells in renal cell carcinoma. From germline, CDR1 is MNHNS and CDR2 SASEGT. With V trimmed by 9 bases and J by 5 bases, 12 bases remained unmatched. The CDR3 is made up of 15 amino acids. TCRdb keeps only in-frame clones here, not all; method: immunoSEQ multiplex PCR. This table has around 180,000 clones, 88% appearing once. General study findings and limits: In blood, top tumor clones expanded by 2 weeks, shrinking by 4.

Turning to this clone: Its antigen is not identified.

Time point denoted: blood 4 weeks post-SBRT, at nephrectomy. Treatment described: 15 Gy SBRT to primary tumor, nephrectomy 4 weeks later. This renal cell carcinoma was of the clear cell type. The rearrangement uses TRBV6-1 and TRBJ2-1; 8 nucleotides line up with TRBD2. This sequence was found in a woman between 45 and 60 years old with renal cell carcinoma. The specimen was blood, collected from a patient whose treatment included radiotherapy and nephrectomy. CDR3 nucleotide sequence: TGTGCCAGGAACGTCGGCGGGGGGACGGACAATGAGCAGTTCTTC. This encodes CARNVGGGTDNEQFF.